One and the same sample provided the 11 T cell receptor beta chains below, sequenced in a study of cytomegalovirus exposure and HLA in healthy donors. The PCR had 60 Vbeta and 13 Jbeta primers. Only in-frame clones appear in the TCRdb table, and some are missing; sequencing was by immunoSEQ multiplex PCR. The sample yields about 240,000 clones, about 86% seen once. Source material: PBMCs. These receptor sequences come from a woman aged 55-70 years in good health and CMV-seropositive.

The chain combines TRBV5-5 with TRBJ1-3; 7 bases map to TRBD1. V trimming: 2 bases; J trimming: 0 bases; junction bases outside the gene matches: 2. CDR3 length: 15 residues. From germline, CDR1 is SGHKS and CDR2 YYEKEE (reference sequence). The CDR3 bases are TGTGCCAGCAGCTTAACAGGGGACTCTGGAAACACCATATATTTT. As protein: CASSLTGDSGNTIYF.

This chain joins TRBV5-1 and TRBJ1-2, with D hard to call. V lost 4 bases, J lost 4 bases, and 11 bases lay in between. Germline V gene sequence: CDR1 SGHRS, CDR2 YFSETQ. This CDR3 spans 13 amino acids. The CDR3 is CASSRGASYGYTF. The DNA for the CDR3 is TGCGCCAGCAGCCGGGGAGCTTCCTATGGCTACACCTTC. Variable domain in full (rest from reference TRBV5-1 and TRBJ1-2): KAGVTQTPRYLIKTRGQQVTLSCSPISGHRSVSWYQQTPGQGLQFLFEYFSETQRNKGNFPGRFSGRQFSNSRSEMNVSTLELGDSALYLCASSRGASYGYTFGSGTRLTVV.

This rearrangement joins TRBV25-1 to TRBJ1-5; TRBD1 matches at 7 bases. The CDR3 totals 14 residues. CDR1 and CDR2 (germline): MGHDK, SYGVNS. The junction had 6 bases not matched to a gene; V was cut back by 5 bases and J by 5 bases. In DNA form, the CDR3 reads TGTGCCAGCAGTAGACAGGGAAGACATCAGCCCCAGCATTTT. Protein product: CASSRQGRHQPQHF.

The chain carries TRBV5-4 and TRBJ2-2, with a possible D match to TRBD2 (6 bases). Germline V gene data show CDR1 as SGHNT and CDR2 as YYREEE (reference sequence). The CDR3 totals 16 residues. V shed 0 bases and J shed 4 bases, with 13 bases lying between them. CDR3 region: CASSLGGAILTGELFF. The CDR3 DNA sequence: TGTGCCAGCAGCTTGGGCGGGGCAATACTCACCGGGGAGCTGTTTTTT. The full variable domain, rest sourced from reference TRBV5-4 and TRBJ2-2, is ETGVTQSPTHLIKTRGQQVTLRCSSQSGHNTVSWYQQALGQGPQFIFQYYREEENGRGNFPPRFSGLQFPNYSSELNVNALELDDSALYLCASSLGGAILTGELFFGEGSRLTVL.

J is TRBJ1-4 and V is TRBV25-1, with 8 bases matching TRBD1. Germline lookup yields CDR1 MGHDK and CDR2 SYGVNS. Losses at the gene ends were 3 bases for V and 5 bases for J; bases not matched to a gene: 14. This CDR3 is 18 amino acids long. The CDR3 sequence: CASSDPGTGVEQNEKLFF. The CDR3 DNA follows: TGTGCCAGCAGTGACCCCGGGACAGGAGTCGAACAGAATGAAAAACTGTTTTTT.

The genes are TRBV11-3 and TRBJ1-4; 7 nucleotides agree with TRBD1. The CDR3 loop spans 18 amino acids. V shed 1 base, J shed 2 bases, and the junction held 10 bases outside the gene matches. Germline values: CDR1 SGHNT, CDR2 YENEEA. The CDR3 sequence is CASSLVPQGLTTNEKLFF. The CDR3 bases are TGTGCCAGCAGCTTAGTCCCACAGGGGCTCACTACTAATGAAAAACTGTTTTTT.

Notes on this clone: Mismatch with germline at one junction end may stem from a read error. The J gene is TRBJ1-3, the V gene TRBV7-9, with 7 bases lining up with TRBD1. The CDR3 has 17 residues. Germline assignment: CDR1 SEHNR and CDR2 FQNEAQ (reference sequence). The CDR3 DNA is TGTTCCAGCAGCTTACGGACAGGACGATACTCTGGAAACACCATATATTTT. Encoded protein: CSSSLRTGRYSGNTIYF.

The J gene is TRBJ2-5, the V gene TRBV4-1; D gene ambiguous. Trimming took off 1 base at V and 2 bases at J, with 5 bases between the two ends. Germline V CDR1 and CDR2: MGHRA, YSYEKL. The CDR3 has 13 amino acids. The CDR3 nucleotides read TGCGCCAGCAGCCAAGTACAGCAAGAGACCCAGTACTTC. Amino acids: CASSQVQQETQYF.

CDR3 nucleotides: TGTGCCAGCAGTTTAATGGGCCCGGACAGCTACGAGCAGTACTTC. This codes for CASSLMGPDSYEQYF. The chain carries TRBV28 and TRBJ2-7; D is perhaps TRBD1 (6 bases). The CDR3 loop spans 15 amino acids. V was pared by 2 bases and J by 3 bases, with 14 bases between. Germline values: CDR1 MDHEN, CDR2 SYDVKM.

The chain combines TRBV5-4 with TRBJ2-3; TRBD2 matches 14 bases. The CDR3 contains 16 residues. V lost 5 bases to trimming and J lost 2 bases; unmatched junction nucleotides: 4. Germline V lookup: CDR1 SGHNT, CDR2 YYREEE (reference sequence). The CDR3 nucleotides read TGTGCCAGCAGACCGGGACTAGCGGGAGACACAGATACGCAGTATTTT. It is translated as CASRPGLAGDTDTQYF.

The gene calls are TRBV2 and TRBJ2-1, with a tentative D call TRBD2 (5 bases). The CDR3 is made up of 16 amino acids. V was clipped by 7 bases and J by 0 bases, with 16 bases between them. Germline V gene lookup returns CDR1 SNHLY and CDR2 FYNNEI. CDR3 nucleotide sequence: TGTGCCAGCACTACTAGAAGCGTACCCTCCTACAATGAGCAGTTCTTC. Translated, it gives CASTTRSVPSYNEQFF.